The 23 T cell receptor beta chains below all came from one sample that was sequenced in a study of T cells in Graves' hyperthyroidism and ophthalmopathy. Template material for amplifying TCR beta CDR3 regions consisted of RNA transcripts. The study used the HTBI primer set for a first-round RT-PCR of the TCR CDR3. TCRdb re-called the multiplex PCR reads through MiXCR, storing one row per CDR3 protein. The top ten hold around 31% of the sample, which has about 250,000 distinct CDR3 sequences, approximately 16% seen once. Sequencing was carried out using blood. These receptors were collected from a woman aged 50 to 60 with Graves' hyperthyroidism that later progressed to Graves' ophthalmopathy.

In its sample, this clonotype was seen many times. This sequence joins TRBV18 and TRBJ2-1; D might be TRBD2 (5 bases). CDR1 KGHSH and CDR2 LQKENI come from the germline V gene. This CDR3 comprises 11 residues. Trimming took 5 bases from V and 9 from J, leaving 8 bases between them. CDR3 nucleotides: TGTGCCAGCTCAGGACTGTTTGAGCAGTTCTTC. Amino acid sequence: CASSGLFEQFF.

V gene TRBV5-1 combines with J gene TRBJ1-4; D possibly corresponds to TRBD1 (6 bases). The CDR3 has 14 amino acids. Trimming removed 4 bases from V and 3 bases from J, with 10 bases in between. Germline values: CDR1 SGHRS, CDR2 YFSETQ. The CDR3 reads CASSIQGPNEKLFF. CDR3 bases: TGCGCCAGCAGCATTCAGGGGCCTAATGAAAAACTGTTTTTT.

The chain joins TRBV6-1 to TRBJ1-2, with D maybe TRBD1 (6 bases). Per germline, CDR1 MNHNS and CDR2 SASEGT. This CDR3 contains 17 residues. The V end lost 0 bases, the J end lost 2 bases, and 16 bases lay between the germline ends. CDR3 in amino acids: CASSEALRGQRNYGYTF. CDR3 coding DNA: TGTGCCAGCAGTGAAGCGCTTCGGGGACAAAGAAACTATGGCTACACCTTC.

This clonotype was seen repeatedly, ten times or more. The J gene is TRBJ2-5, the V gene TRBV20-1; 8 positions agree with TRBD2. Germline CDR1 is DFQATT and CDR2 is SNEGSKA (reference sequence). The ends lost 5 bases at V and 5 bases at J; junction bases unmatched: 13. The CDR3 consists of 15 residues. CDR3 in DNA: TGCAGTGCTGGACCGCGACTAGCGCATTCGGAGACCCAGTACTTC. This translates into CSAGPRLAHSETQYF.

This clonotype appeared many times. This chain uses TRBV2 with TRBJ2-2, with TRBD2 matching 9 bases. V lost 6 bases and J lost 1; bases outside the gene matches: 6. Germline V gives CDR1 SNHLY, CDR2 FYNNEI. This CDR3 is 16 amino acids long. In DNA, the CDR3 is TGTGCCAGCAGGCCGGGACTAGCACAGAACACCGGGGAGCTGTTTTTT. It codes for CASRPGLAQNTGELFF.

This clonotype was found many times. The rearrangement joins TRBV7-2 to TRBJ2-1; no reliable D call. The length of the CDR3 is 14 residues. V lost 1 base, J lost 6 bases, and 10 bases lay in between. CDR1 and CDR2 from the germline V gene are SGHTA and FQGNSA. CDR3: CASSLDNGINEQFF. CDR3 sequence (DNA): TGTGCCAGCAGCTTAGATAATGGAATCAATGAGCAGTTCTTC.

This clonotype was counted ten times or more. The V and J genes are TRBV20-1 and TRBJ1-5; no clear D. The V end was cut by 3 bases, the J end by 0 bases, with 6 bases between. CDR3 length: 13 residues. CDR1 is DFQATT, CDR2 SNEGSKA, per germline (reference sequence). CDR3 coding DNA: TGCAGTGCTAGGACGACTAGCAATCAGCCCCAGCATTTT. This sequence encodes CSARTTSNQPQHF.

The chain recombines TRBV19 with TRBJ2-7; D is ambiguous. The V end was cut by 3 bases, the J end by 2 bases, with 8 bases between. This CDR3 is 13 amino acids long. CDR1 is LNHDA, CDR2 SQIVND, per germline (reference sequence). The CDR3 spells CASSITGAYEQYF. As DNA, the CDR3 is TGTGCCAGTAGTATTACCGGAGCCTACGAGCAGTACTTC.

This clonotype was recorded many times. The chain is built from TRBV28 and TRBJ1-5; perhaps TRBD1 as D (5 bases). The CDR3 totals 16 residues. Germline-derived CDR1 and CDR2 are MDHEN and SYDVKM. V was trimmed by 1 base and J by 7 bases, leaving 17 bases between them. CDR3 protein: CASSLYSPGSSQPQHF. CDR3 bases: TGTGCCAGCAGTTTATATTCCCCAGGGTCAAGCCAGCCCCAGCATTTT.

This clonotype was observed a few times. The junction departs from the called germline gene at one end, perhaps through a read error. V is TRBV10-3 and J is TRBJ2-5; 15 bases map to TRBD2. The germline V gene encodes CDR1 ENHRY and CDR2 SYGVKD. The CDR3 has 14 amino acids. The chain's CDR3 is CAISESGLAGGLNF. CDR3 in DNA: TGTGCCATCAGTGAGTCTGGACTAGCGGGAGGGCTGAACTTC.

This clonotype has a count of ten or more. The V call is TRBV12-3 or TRBV12-4, the J call TRBJ1-2, with 7 bases identical to TRBD1. This CDR3 comprises 14 residues. The V and J ends lost 2 bases and 4 bases, in that order; junction bases with no gene match: 4. CDR3 bases: TGTGCCAGCAGTTTAAGGGGGCGAAGCTATGGCTACACCTTC. Translated: CASSLRGRSYGYTF.

This clonotype was detected many times. The chain links TRBV7-9 to TRBJ2-3; 7 bases are shared with TRBD1. The CDR3 is 16 amino acids. With V trimmed by 1 base and J by 5 bases, 9 bases remained unmatched. CDR1 is SEHNR, CDR2 FQNEAQ, per germline (reference sequence). The CDR3 bases are TGTGCCAGCAGCTTAGGCCTCGGCCAGGGGGAAGATACGCAGTATTTT. Protein sequence: CASSLGLGQGEDTQYF.

This clonotype showed up many times. The chain employs TRBV28 and TRBJ1-6; D is unclear. The V and J ends lost 4 bases and 7 bases respectively, with 8 bases between them. CDR3 length equals 13 residues. Germline-derived CDR1 and CDR2 are MDHEN and SYDVKM. The CDR3, as DNA: TGTGCCAGCAGTTCGGGGAACAATTCACCCCTCCACTTT. Amino acids: CASSSGNNSPLHF. The full variable domain, completed using reference TRBV28 and TRBJ1-6, is DVKVTQSSRYLVKRTGEKVFLECVQDMDHENMFWYRQDPGLGLRLIYFSYDVKMKEKGDIPEGYSVSREKKERFSLILESASTNQTSMYLCASSSGNNSPLHFGNGTRLTVT.

V usage is TRBV7-9 and J usage is TRBJ2-5; possibly TRBD2 for D (5 bases). The CDR3 contains 14 residues. Trimming took 3 bases from V and 13 from J, leaving 21 bases between them. Germline V lookup: CDR1 SEHNR, CDR2 FQNEAQ (reference sequence). CDR3 residues: CASSFPRGQAPWYF. The CDR3 bases are TGTGCCAGCAGCTTCCCAAGAGGGCAGGCCCCATGGTACTTC.

This clonotype was detected ten times or more. J is TRBJ1-1 and V is TRBV28; 9 nucleotides align to TRBD1. Per germline, CDR1 MDHEN and CDR2 SYDVKM. Unmatched junction bases numbered 3, after V lost 2 bases and J lost 2 bases. The CDR3 covers 15 residues. CDR3 DNA: TGTGCCAGCAGTTTACGACAGGGGGGTAACACTGAAGCTTTCTTT. Encoded protein: CASSLRQGGNTEAFF.

The rearrangement joins TRBV28 to TRBJ2-1; maybe TRBD2 (6 bases). The CDR3 runs 14 residues. V shed 3 bases and J shed 5 bases, with 11 bases lying between them. Germline assignment: CDR1 MDHEN and CDR2 SYDVKM. The CDR3 loop is CASSFRGNNNEQFF. CDR3 coding DNA: TGTGCCAGCAGTTTCCGGGGGAACAACAATGAGCAGTTCTTC.

This chain's CDR3 is CASRRQGAGDTGELFF. CDR3 nucleotides: TGTGCCAGCAGGCGACAGGGGGCCGGGGACACCGGGGAGCTGTTTTTT. The chain carries TRBV27 and TRBJ2-2, with 10 bases lining up with TRBD1. The CDR3 has 16 amino acids. Germline V gene lookup returns CDR1 MNHEY and CDR2 SMNVEV (reference sequence). Losses at the gene ends were 6 bases for V and 3 bases for J; bases not matched to a gene: 7.

Many counts were recorded for this clonotype. The V and J genes are TRBV28 and TRBJ1-3; D remains unclear. This CDR3 has 13 residues. Trimming pared 10 bases from V and 4 bases from J, leaving 14 bases between. Germline lookup yields CDR1 MDHEN and CDR2 SYDVKM. Here the CDR3 DNA reads TGTGCCATCAGACCGGGTACCGGAAACACCATATATTTT. Translating it yields CAIRPGTGNTIYF.

This clonotype was observed at least ten times. The V call is TRBV3-1, the J call TRBJ1-1; 7 nucleotides line up with TRBD1. The CDR3 has 15 amino acids. Germline values: CDR1 LGHDT, CDR2 YNNKEL (reference sequence). V trimming: 2 bases; J trimming: 6 bases; junction bases outside the gene matches: 9. CDR3 DNA: TGTGCCAGCAGCCAAATGACAGGGTTGGGCGCTGAAGCTTTCTTT. This codes for CASSQMTGLGAEAFF. Supplemented by reference TRBV3-1 and TRBJ1-1, the full variable domain reads DTAVSQTPKYLVTQMGNDKSIKCEQNLGHDTMYWYKQDSKKFLKIMFSYNNKELIINETVPNRFSPKSPDKAHLNLHINSLELGDSAVYFCASSQMTGLGAEAFFGQGTRLTVV.

This clonotype has a count of ten or more. The DNA of the CDR3 is TGTGCCAGCAGTTCGTCCTTCAGGGGGCTCGACGAGCAGTACTTC. Protein sequence: CASSSSFRGLDEQYF. V and J are TRBV27 and TRBJ2-7, with TRBD1 matching 8 bases. Germline trimming cut 4 bases from V and 5 bases from J; bases unmatched to any gene: 10. The CDR3 is made up of 15 amino acids. Germline loops: CDR1 MNHEY, CDR2 SMNVEV (reference sequence).

This chain joins TRBV5-1 and TRBJ2-1, with TRBD1 identical over 7 bases. With 0 bases clipped from V and 2 bases from J, the junction kept 8 bases outside the gene matches. The germline V gene has CDR1 SGHRS and CDR2 YFSETQ. CDR3 size: 17 residues. The CDR3 loop is CASSLAPGGRAYNEQFF. The CDR3 coding sequence is TGCGCCAGCAGCTTGGCCCCAGGGGGTAGGGCCTACAATGAGCAGTTCTTC.

This clonotype has at least ten counts. The J gene is TRBJ2-7, the V gene TRBV2; D is unclear. There are 12 residues in the CDR3. Germline CDR1 SNHLY, CDR2 FYNNEI. Deletions cut 4 bases from V and 3 bases from J, with 7 bases between. The DNA for the CDR3 is TGTGCCAGCAGTGTAGGGTACTACGAGCAGTACTTC. Residues: CASSVGYYEQYF.

A remark on this clonotype: A read error is possible here, since a much larger clone lies one base away. The rearrangement joins TRBV19 to TRBJ1-1; a weak D match, TRBD1 (5 bases). The germline CDR1 and CDR2 sequences are LNHDA and SQIVND (reference sequence). V lost 7 bases, J lost 0 bases, and 15 bases lay in between. The CDR3 spans 15 residues. CDR3 coding DNA: TGTGCCAGTACCCGGACAAGGGGCATGAACACTGAAGCTTTCTTT. As protein: CASTRTRGMNTEAFF.